This note documents a single T cell receptor beta chain sequence. The data stem from a study of blood T cells in healthy people across ages. Together with a sample-barcoded 5' primer, a J-beta primer mix was included in a second PCR lasting roughly 6 to 12 cycles. TCRdb called the 5' RACE reads again in MiXCR, with one record for every CDR3 protein. This table holds about 800,000 distinct CDR3 sequences, roughly 25% found once. Each donor was a healthy Caucasian individual from Russia, aged roughly 6 to 100. V was shortened by 3 bases and J by 7 bases, with 7 bases between the two germline ends. The germline gives CDR1 MNHEY, CDR2 SVGEGT. The CDR3 has 13 amino acids. This sample also appeared in a second study, on T cells of mothers and their children. Per that study: All extracted RNA went into cDNA synthesis, about 1.4 ug per 15 ul. Thymic selection molds TCR recombination products alike in related and unrelated pairs. The data showed no persistent microchimeric T cell clones.

The receptor's source is a boy under 18 in good health. The sequencing input was blood. V and J are TRBV6-2 or TRBV6-3 and TRBJ1-6; the D is unclear. The CDR3 coding sequence is TGTGCCAGCAGTTATGGTTCCAATTCACCCCTCCACTTT. It specifies CASSYGSNSPLHF.